The rows below give T cell receptor beta chains drawn from one sample of a study of identical twins. TCRdb reanalysed the 5' RACE reads using MiXCR and keeps one entry per CDR3 protein. The sample consists of approximately 700,000 distinct CDR3 sequences, around a sixth of them appearing once. The data were also submitted as part of a second study, on T cells expressing NK-cell markers.

The sequenced material came from PBMCs. These receptors were obtained from a young woman in good health. Both conserved end residues are part of each CDR3. The D gene is left open where the match is weak. Rows give clone size only sometimes, using once, few, many, or a class for an expanded clone.

v_gene,abundance,d_gene,j_gene,CDR3nt,CDR3aa
TRBV12-3/TRBV12-4,.,.,TRBJ1-2,TGTGCCAGCATTTCCCCGGGGCACTATGGCTACACCTTC,CASISPGHYGYTF
TRBV20-1,.,TRBD2,TRBJ2-7,TGCTGTGCTAGTGGGGCTAGCGGAGATTTTTACGAGGAGCAGTACTTC,CCASGASGDFYEEQYF
TRBV28,.,TRBD1,TRBJ2-7,TGTGCCAGCTGCGTTGGACAGGGCTTCTACGAGCAGTACTTC,CASCVGQGFYEQYF
TRBV20-1,.,.,TRBJ2-1,TGCAGTGCTAGAGGCTCATCCTCTTACGACAATGAGCAGTTCTTC,CSARGSSSYDNEQFF
TRBV12-3/TRBV12-4,.,.,TRBJ2-3,TGTGCCAGCAGCCCCCTAGCAGTCACAGATACGCAGTATTTT,CASSPLAVTDTQYF
TRBV12-3/TRBV12-4,few,TRBD1,TRBJ1-6,TGTGCCAGCAGTCCAATAGGGGGACAGCCTCCATATAATTCACCCCTCCACTTT,CASSPIGGQPPYNSPLHF
TRBV10-3,many,.,TRBJ2-6,TGTGCCATCAGTGGTGGCGTTAGCTCTGGGGCCAACGTCCTGACTTTC,CAISGGVSSGANVLTF
TRBV15,many,.,TRBJ2-7,TGTGCCACCAGCAGAGACAGGCCCTACGAGCAGTACTTC,CATSRDRPYEQYF
TRBV7-2,few,TRBD2,TRBJ2-2,TGTGCCAGCAGCTTTCTCTACTGGGTGTCTAGCGGGGACCAAGCGAACACCGGGGAGCTGTTTTTT,CASSFLYWVSSGDQANTGELFF
TRBV15,.,TRBD1,TRBJ2-5,TGTGCCACCAGCAGAGCTGACAGGGAAGGAGAGACCCAGTACTTC,CATSRADREGETQYF
TRBV5-7,.,.,TRBJ2-2,TGTGCCAGCAGCTTGAATCCTCCGGGCACCGGGGAGCTGTTTTTT,CASSLNPPGTGELFF
TRBV12-3/TRBV12-4,few,.,TRBJ2-7,TGTGCCAGCAGTCCCGCCAAGGAGCAGTACTTC,CASSPAKEQYF
TRBV6-1,few,.,TRBJ1-2,TGTGCCAGCAGTGAACTTCGGGGGCTCTATGGCTACACCTTC,CASSELRGLYGYTF
TRBV20-1,.,.,TRBJ2-1,TGCGGGTGGAGGCTACCCGACTACAATGAGCAGTTCTTC,CGWRLPDYNEQFF
TRBV21-1,.,.,TRBJ2-7,TGTGCCAGCACTAAGGCACCGGGACAGGGATTCCACGAGCAGTACTTC,CASTKAPGQGFHEQYF
TRBV12-3/TRBV12-4,few,TRBD2,TRBJ2-7,TGTGCCAGCAGTACCCGACTAGCGGGAGACGGCGAGCAGTACTTC,CASSTRLAGDGEQYF
TRBV5-6,many,.,TRBJ1-4,TGTGCCAGCAGCTTGTGGACGAGCGAAAAACTGTTTTTT,CASSLWTSEKLFF
TRBV29-1,.,.,TRBJ1-1,TGCAGCGTTGTGCGGCAGGTGATCAACACTGAAGCTTTCTTT,CSVVRQVINTEAFF
TRBV5-4,few,.,TRBJ1-3,TGTGCCAGCAGCTGGTCAGGGGCACTCAACACCATATATTTT,CASSWSGALNTIYF
TRBV20-1,few,TRBD2,TRBJ2-2,TGCAGTGCCCATCTAGCGGGACGGGACACCGGGGAGCTGTTTTTT,CSAHLAGRDTGELFF
TRBV7-9,.,.,TRBJ1-2,TGTGCCAGCAGCCCCGAGCCAAAGGCGGAGGGCTACACCTTC,CASSPEPKAEGYTF
TRBV20-1,few,.,TRBJ2-1,TGCAGTGCAAGCCAGGGGAAGAAATGGTCCTACAATGAGCAGTTCTTC,CSASQGKKWSYNEQFF
TRBV9,.,.,TRBJ2-2,TGTGCCAGCAGCAAGTGGGCCGGGGAGCTGTTTTTT,CASSKWAGELFF
TRBV20-1,few,TRBD1,TRBJ2-7,TGCAGTGCTCAAGGGACAGTTTCTTTGGACGAGCAGTACTTC,CSAQGTVSLDEQYF
TRBV18,.,.,TRBJ2-1,TGTGCCAGCTCACCTCCCGGGGCAGGGAGGAACAATGAGCAGTTCTTC,CASSPPGAGRNNEQFF
TRBV20-1,.,.,TRBJ1-3,TGCAGTGCTAGCCCACAGATCTCTGGAAACACCATATATTTT,CSASPQISGNTIYF
TRBV4-3,.,.,TRBJ2-1,TGCGCCAGCAGTTGGAGCCGGACCAATGAGCAGTTCTTC,CASSWSRTNEQFF
TRBV20-1,.,TRBD2,TRBJ2-7,TGCAGTGCCGCACACCTAATAGCGGGAGCTTACGAGCAGTACTTC,CSAAHLIAGAYEQYF
TRBV3-1,.,.,TRBJ2-3,TGTGCCAGCAGCCAAGGGCCCGCCACAGATACGCAGTATTTT,CASSQGPATDTQYF
TRBV12-3/TRBV12-4,few,TRBD1,TRBJ1-4,TGTGCCAGCAGTTTAAGGGACAGCCTTAATGAAAAACTGTTTTTT,CASSLRDSLNEKLFF
TRBV12-3/TRBV12-4,.,TRBD1,TRBJ2-2,TGTGCCAGCAGCTACAGGGGCCCGAACACCGGGGAGCTGTTTTTT,CASSYRGPNTGELFF
TRBV7-3,.,TRBD1,TRBJ2-1,TGTGCCAGCAGCTTAACTCTAGGACAGGGAATTTACAATGAGCAGTTCTTC,CASSLTLGQGIYNEQFF
TRBV12-3/TRBV12-4,.,.,TRBJ1-2,TGTGCCAGCAGTCCCCTCAAGGAGGGACGCTACACCTTC,CASSPLKEGRYTF
TRBV20-1,many,.,TRBJ2-1,TGCAGTGCTACGACAAGCAATGAGCAGTTCTTC,CSATTSNEQFF
TRBV12-3/TRBV12-4,many,.,TRBJ1-4,TGTGCCAGCACCCAGGGTAGGGAAAAACTGTTTTTT,CASTQGREKLFF
TRBV30,many,TRBD1,TRBJ1-2,TGTGCCTGGAGTGGGGACAGAGGCTACACCTTC,CAWSGDRGYTF
TRBV5-4,.,TRBD1,TRBJ1-1,TGTGCCAGCAGCTTGGATGAGGGGGCGCTTACTGAAGCTTTCTTT,CASSLDEGALTEAFF